This entry lists 6 T cell receptor beta chains sequenced from one sample in a study of beta chain features in type 1 diabetes. Study-wide results and caveats: Shorter TCRB CDR3s, moderately but significantly so, marked every one of the four CD4+ subsets in Type 1 diabetes patients.

What was sequenced were expressed TCRB transcripts, since all of the isolated RNA had been reverse transcribed. Clones were read by immunoSEQ multiplex PCR, and TCRdb kept only the in-frame ones, dropping some. The profile covers 600,000 or so clones, with roughly an eighth appearing a single time and roughly 0.04% taken by the ten largest. Their cognate antigens are unknown. The specimen sequenced was naive CD4+ T cells from blood. These receptors came from a man between 18 and 35 years old with type 1 diabetes.

This clone was detected only a few times. The chain has TRBV6-6 and TRBJ1-1; 7 positions match TRBD1. The CDR3 extends over 15 amino acids. V trimming: 7 bases; J trimming: 3 bases; junction bases outside the gene matches: 11. Germline V CDR1 and CDR2: MNHNY, SVGAGI (reference sequence). The DNA for the CDR3 is TGTGCCAGCAACGCCGGACAGGCCGGTTACACTGAAGCTTTCTTT. It yields the protein CASNAGQAGYTEAFF.

The chain uses TRBV4-3 and TRBJ2-3; possibly TRBD2 for D (6 bases). The CDR3 runs 13 residues. The V end lost 2 bases, the J end lost 4 bases, and 7 bases lay between the germline ends. Germline V lookup: CDR1 LGHNA, CDR2 YSLEER. This CDR3 is CASSQRLADTQYF. As DNA, the CDR3 is TGCGCCAGCAGCCAACGACTAGCAGATACGCAGTATTTT.

This sequence joins TRBV28 and TRBJ1-1; no firm D call. CDR3 size: 11 residues. Germline values: CDR1 MDHEN, CDR2 SYDVKM. V gave up 6 bases and J gave up 5 bases, with 7 bases separating them. CDR3 loop: CASRSVTEAFF. The CDR3 nucleotides are TGTGCCAGCAGGTCGGTGACTGAAGCTTTCTTT.

V gene TRBV5-1 combines with J gene TRBJ2-1; TRBD2 matches 7 bases. After removal of 5 bases from V and 4 bases from J, the junction contained 15 bases not matched to a gene. The CDR3 extends over 17 amino acids. Per germline, CDR1 SGHRS and CDR2 YFSETQ. In DNA form, the CDR3 reads TGCGCCAGCAGGTCGGGAGCGGGAACGGGGATGTACAATGAGCAGTTCTTC. Its protein is CASRSGAGTGMYNEQFF.

This clone showed up just a few times. The V gene is TRBV7-2, the J gene TRBJ2-1, with a tentative D call TRBD2 (6 bases). V lost 3 bases, J lost 10 bases, and 16 bases lay in between. The CDR3 extends over 14 amino acids. Germline CDR1 and CDR2: SGHTA and FQGNSA. The chain's CDR3 is CASSFRDSGLEQFF. The CDR3 DNA is TGTGCCAGCAGCTTCAGGGACTCTGGTCTCGAGCAGTTCTTC.

This clone was recorded a few times. The chain is built from TRBV4-1 and TRBJ2-1; 8 positions agree with TRBD2. The germline V gene has CDR1 MGHRA and CDR2 YSYEKL. J was trimmed by 4 bases and V by 1 base; bases with no gene match: 9. CDR3 size: 17 residues. For the CDR3, the DNA is TGCGCCAGCAGCCAAGGCCCAGCGAGCGGGAGTTACAATGAGCAGTTCTTC. Its protein product is CASSQGPASGSYNEQFF.